This is a list of T cell receptor beta chains from one sample in a study of cytomegalovirus exposure and HLA in healthy donors. The assay was immunoSEQ multiplex PCR, and TCRdb's table has in-frame clones only and misses some. Of about 140,000 clones in the sample, 70% to 90% were seen once. Sequencing used PBMCs. The receptors were gathered from a man between 35 and 55 years old in good health and CMV-seronegative. Each CDR3 is given with its conserved first and last residue. The order of the fields is D gene, CDR3 length, J gene, V gene, clone size, CDR3 DNA, CDR3 protein. The D gene is left open where the match is weak. The size field is filled for only some rows; it gives once, few, many or a size class.

TRBD1	15	TRBJ1-2	TRBV5-8	once	TGTGCCAGCAGCTTACAGGACAGGATCTCCTATGGCTACACCTTC	CASSLQDRISYGYTF
TRBD2	16	TRBJ2-5	TRBV7-2	.	TGTGCCAGCAGCTCGACGGGGGCGGGAGGAGGAGAGACCCAGTACTTC	CASSSTGAGGGETQYF
TRBD1	14	TRBJ1-6	TRBV13	.	TGTGCCAGCAGCTTACCGGGACAGGGATTTCCCCTCCACTTT	CASSLPGQGFPLHF
TRBD2	16	TRBJ2-3	TRBV4-3	few	TGCGCCAGCAGCCTCCGCTTTACTAGCGGCACAGATACGCAGTATTTT	CASSLRFTSGTDTQYF
TRBD2	13	TRBJ2-1	TRBV30	.	TGTGCCTGGAGTGTAGGCGGGAGGAATGAGCAGTTCTTC	CAWSVGGRNEQFF
.	15	TRBJ2-2	TRBV27	.	TGTGCCAGCAGTTTAACCGGGGAAGGTACCGGGGAGCTGTTTTTT	CASSLTGEGTGELFF
.	12	TRBJ1-1	TRBV5-8	once	TGTGCCAGCAGCTTGAGGGGTCGGGAAGCTTTCTTT	CASSLRGREAFF
.	16	TRBJ2-7	TRBV5-5	.	TGTGCCAGCAGCTTGGCGGGGTCACATTTTTCGTACGAGCAGTACTTC	CASSLAGSHFSYEQYF
TRBD2	16	TRBJ2-1	TRBV5-1	.	TGCGCCAGCAGCTGGGGAGCGGGGGGGCCGGACAATGAGCAGTTCTTC	CASSWGAGGPDNEQFF
.	11	TRBJ2-7	TRBV7-2	.	TGTGCCAGCAGCTTTCTCGGCGAGCAGTACTTC	CASSFLGEQYF
TRBD2	17	TRBJ2-1	TRBV9	.	TGTGCCAGCAGCGCCCGGGCGGGAGGACCCTCCTACAATGAGCAGTTCTTC	CASSARAGGPSYNEQFF
.	15	TRBJ2-1	TRBV29-1	.	TGCAGCGTTCCGCTTTGGGCAGGGTTAGGCAATGAGCAGTTCTTC	CSVPLWAGLGNEQFF
.	13	TRBJ2-2	TRBV4-1	few	TGCGCCAGCAGCCAAGATAGGGGCGGGGAGCTGTTTTTT	CASSQDRGGELFF
.	12	TRBJ2-1	TRBV29-1	.	TGCAGCGTTGACGGCGGTTACAATGAGCAGTTCTTC	CSVDGGYNEQFF
TRBD1	17	TRBJ1-6	TRBV4-3	.	TGCGCCAGCAGCCAAACCCTGTGGGACAGGGTTGATTCACCCCTCCACTTT	CASSQTLWDRVDSPLHF
.	15	TRBJ1-3	TRBV4-3	.	TGCGCCAGCAGCCAGGTACACCGAGGGGGAAACACCATATATTTT	CASSQVHRGGNTIYF
.	18	TRBJ2-3	TRBV27	.	TGTGCCAGCAGTTTAAAGGGGAGGTCACACAGGTCCACAGAGACGCAGTATTTT	CASSLKGRSHRSTETQYF
.	16	TRBJ1-1	TRBV7-9	once	TGTGCCAGCAGCCCTATTGGGGGGGGCCGAAGGACTGAAGCTTTCTTT	CASSPIGGGRRTEAFF
TRBD1	16	TRBJ2-7	TRBV28	.	TGTGCCAGCATGTCAACCGGGACAGGCTACTCCTACGAGCAGTACTTC	CASMSTGTGYSYEQYF